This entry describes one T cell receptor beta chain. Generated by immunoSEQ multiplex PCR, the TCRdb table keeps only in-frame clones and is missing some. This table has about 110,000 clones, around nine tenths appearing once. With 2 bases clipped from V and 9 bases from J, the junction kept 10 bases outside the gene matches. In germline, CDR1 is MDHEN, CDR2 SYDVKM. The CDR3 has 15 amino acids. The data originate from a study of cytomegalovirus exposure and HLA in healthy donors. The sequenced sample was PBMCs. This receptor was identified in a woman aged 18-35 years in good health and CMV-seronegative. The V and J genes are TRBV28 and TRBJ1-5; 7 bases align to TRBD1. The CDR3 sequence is CASSLGRGMMGPQHF. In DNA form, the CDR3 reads TGTGCCAGCAGTTTAGGCAGGGGGATGATGGGGCCCCAGCATTTT.